The entry below gives a single T cell receptor (beta chain) sequence along with its context. Its antigen is unknown. Trimming at V came to 4 bases and at J to 8 bases, leaving 6 bases not matched to a gene. CDR1 is SGHVS and CDR2 is FNYEAQ in the germline V gene. The CDR3 is 14 residues long. Each CDR3 protein gets one entry after TCRdb re-called the 5' RACE reads with MiXCR. The sample carries around 82,000 distinct CDR3 sequences, approximately 10% recorded once. This record belongs to a study of early T cells in non-severe SARS-CoV-2 infection. Study conclusions and caveats: There was a bias toward anti-spike CD8 responses in VDJdb matching, which missed private and CD4 specificities.

This clonotype originated in an adult who was a healthcare worker with PCR-confirmed SARS-CoV-2 infection or an uninfected control (not recorded which). The V call is TRBV7-6, the J call TRBJ1-4, with TRBD1 matching over 8 bases. The source material was whole blood. CDR3 DNA: TGTGCCAGCAGCTCCCAGGGGGCGCAGGAAAAACTGTTTTTT. Translated: CASSSQGAQEKLFF.